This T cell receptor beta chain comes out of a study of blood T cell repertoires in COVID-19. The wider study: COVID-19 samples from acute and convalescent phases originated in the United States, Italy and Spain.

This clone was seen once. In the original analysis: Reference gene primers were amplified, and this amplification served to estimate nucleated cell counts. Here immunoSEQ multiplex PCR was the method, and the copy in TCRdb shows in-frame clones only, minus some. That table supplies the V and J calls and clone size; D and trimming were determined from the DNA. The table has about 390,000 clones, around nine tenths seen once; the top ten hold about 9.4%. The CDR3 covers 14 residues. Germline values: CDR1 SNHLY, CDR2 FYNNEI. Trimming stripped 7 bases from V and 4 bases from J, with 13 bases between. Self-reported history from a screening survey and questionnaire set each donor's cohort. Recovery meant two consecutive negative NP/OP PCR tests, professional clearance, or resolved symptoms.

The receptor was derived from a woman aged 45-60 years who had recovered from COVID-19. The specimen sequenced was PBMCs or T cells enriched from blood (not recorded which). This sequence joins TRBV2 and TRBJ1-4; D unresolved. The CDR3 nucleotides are TGTGCCAGCAACAATCGCCGGGGTAATGAAAAACTGTTTTTT. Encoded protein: CASNNRRGNEKLFF.